These 11 T cell receptor beta chains share one sample of origin, sequenced in a study of cytomegalovirus exposure and HLA in healthy donors. With 60 Vbeta and 13 Jbeta primers, the PCR was carried out. Generated by immunoSEQ multiplex PCR, the TCRdb table keeps only in-frame clones and is missing some. Here the sample spans about 190,000 clones, about 69% being singletons. Sequencing was done on a sample of PBMCs. The receptors shown here come from a man aged 25 to 40 in good health and CMV-seropositive.

V is TRBV7-8 and J is TRBJ2-5; tentative D call: TRBD1 (6 bases). Germline CDR1 reads SGHVS; CDR2 reads FQNEAQ. Deletions cut 5 bases from V and 2 bases from J, with 12 bases between. CDR3 length: 14 amino acids. The CDR3 reads CASSLTGNQETQYF. The CDR3 coding sequence is TGTGCCAGCAGCCTAACAGGGAATCAAGAGACCCAGTACTTC.

This clone was seen a handful of times. The chain links TRBV5-6 to TRBJ1-6, with D possibly matching TRBD1 (5 bases). The germline CDR1 and CDR2 sequences are SGHDT and YYEEEE. The CDR3 spans 13 residues. V was shortened by 6 bases and J by 5 bases, with 9 bases between the two germline ends. The CDR3, as DNA: TGTGCCAGCACCGGACACGATAATTCACCCCTCCACTTT. Protein sequence: CASTGHDNSPLHF.

The chain uses TRBV28 and TRBJ2-1; D might be TRBD2 (5 bases). Germline CDR1 and CDR2: MDHEN and SYDVKM. Trimming left V 6 bases short and J 8 bases short, with 11 bases between. This CDR3 spans 12 amino acids. This chain's CDR3 is CASSTLVYEQFF. CDR3 DNA: TGTGCCAGCAGCACACTAGTCTATGAGCAGTTCTTC. Full variable domain (missing parts from reference TRBV28 and TRBJ2-1): DVKVTQSSRYLVKRTGEKVFLECVQDMDHENMFWYRQDPGLGLRLIYFSYDVKMKEKGDIPEGYSVSREKKERFSLILESASTNQTSMYLCASSTLVYEQFFGPGTRLTVL.

This CDR3 is CASSFDTTTTDTQYF. The CDR3 nucleotides are TGTGCCAGCAGCTTCGACACAACCACCACAGATACGCAGTATTTT. The genes are TRBV5-4 and TRBJ2-3; D remains ambiguous. The germline CDR1 and CDR2 sequences are SGHNT and YYREEE (reference sequence). The V gene lost 2 bases and the J gene lost 2 bases, with 12 bases spanning the gap. There are 15 residues in the CDR3.

This clone has only a few counts. The CDR3 region has the DNA TGTGCCAGCAGCCCGGAAGCGGGAGGAGAGACCCAGTACTTC. It encodes CASSPEAGGETQYF. The chain recombines TRBV11-3 with TRBJ2-5; 9 bases agree with TRBD2. With 5 bases clipped from V and 4 bases from J, the junction kept 5 bases outside the gene matches. Germline-derived CDR1 and CDR2 are SGHNT and YENEEA. The CDR3 extends over 14 amino acids.

This clone was observed a few times. The chain has TRBV28 and TRBJ1-5; D not resolved. This CDR3 is built from 12 residues. The ends were cut back, 5 bases at V and 4 bases at J, with 6 bases in the middle. The V gene's germline CDR1 is MDHEN and CDR2 SYDVKM. CDR3 in amino acids: CASSQINQPQHF. As DNA, the CDR3 is TGTGCCAGCAGTCAGATTAATCAGCCCCAGCATTTT.

This chain connects TRBV20-1 to TRBJ1-1; D possibly corresponds to TRBD1 (6 bases). In germline, CDR1 is DFQATT, CDR2 SNEGSKA (reference sequence). CDR3 length equals 11 residues. The CDR3 DNA is TGCAGGGGGGGGCATTACACTGAAGCTTTCTTT. This codes for CRGGHYTEAFF.

The chain is built from TRBV10-2 and TRBJ2-3; 14 bases line up with TRBD2. Germline lookup yields CDR1 WSHSY and CDR2 SAAADI. The CDR3 runs to 17 residues. V lost 2 bases to trimming and J lost 4 bases; unmatched junction nucleotides: 5. The CDR3 DNA sequence: TGCGCCAGCAGTGAGAGACTAGCGGGGGGGCCTTCAGATACGCAGTATTTT. Translating it yields CASSERLAGGPSDTQYF.

This clone appeared a single time. V is TRBV5-8 and J is TRBJ1-1, with D possibly being TRBD1 (5 bases). CDR3 length: 14 amino acids. Germline lookup yields CDR1 SGHTS and CDR2 YDEGEE. Trimming cost V 3 bases and J 0 bases, with 9 bases left between them. The CDR3 DNA is TGTGCCAGCAGCTCGCAGGGCCTGAACACTGAAGCTTTCTTT. Translation gives CASSSQGLNTEAFF.

To note about this clone: The sample contains more than one DNA sequence encoding this CDR3. The rearrangement links TRBV2 to TRBJ2-7; weak D call: TRBD1 (6 bases). Per germline, CDR1 SNHLY and CDR2 FYNNEI. Trimming took 6 bases from V and 4 from J, leaving 7 bases between them. The CDR3 has 11 residues. CDR3 DNA: TGTGCCAGCAGCAGGGGATACGAGCAGTACTTC. This encodes CASSRGYEQYF.

The chain joins TRBV5-1 to TRBJ2-7, with D possibly TRBD1 on 5 matching bases. CDR1 is SGHRS, CDR2 YFSETQ, per germline. The ends were cut back, 0 bases at V and 4 bases at J, with 11 bases in the middle. There are 14 residues in the CDR3. CDR3 sequence (DNA): TGCGCCAGCAGCTTGGAACAGGCCAAGTACGAGCAGTACTTC. Translation: CASSLEQAKYEQYF.